This T cell receptor beta chain was captured in a study of early T cells in non-severe SARS-CoV-2 infection. Study summary: Unsorted whole-blood RNA was sequenced in bulk, leaving chains unpaired.

The protocol attached unique molecular identifiers to individual cDNA molecules. From the 5' RACE reads, TCRdb called clonotypes with MiXCR, one entry per CDR3 protein. The table has tens of thousands of distinct CDR3 sequences, around 5% seen once. This clonotype was detected many times. The sequence was collected from an adult who was a healthcare worker with PCR-confirmed SARS-CoV-2 infection or an uninfected control (not recorded which). What was sequenced was whole blood.

CDR3 coding DNA: TGTGCCAGCAGCCCGAACACCGGGGAGCTGTTTTTT. Translated, it gives CASSPNTGELFF. V and J are TRBV11-2 and TRBJ2-2; D gene uncertain. The CDR3 runs 12 residues. Trimming pared 5 bases from V and 0 bases from J, leaving 1 base between. In germline, CDR1 is SGHAT, CDR2 FQNNGV.